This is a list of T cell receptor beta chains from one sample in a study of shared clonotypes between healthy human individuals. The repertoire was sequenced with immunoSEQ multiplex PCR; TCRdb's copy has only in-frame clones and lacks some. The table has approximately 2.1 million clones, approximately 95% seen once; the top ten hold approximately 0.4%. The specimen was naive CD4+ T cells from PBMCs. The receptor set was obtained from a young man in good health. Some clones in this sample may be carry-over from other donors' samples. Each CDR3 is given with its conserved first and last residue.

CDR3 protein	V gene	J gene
CASRPVGSGYGYTF	TRBV28	TRBJ1-2
CASSFSGASYEQYF	TRBV11-1	TRBJ2-7
CSVTGLAGVSEQYF	TRBV29-1	TRBJ2-7
CASSDRGYEQFF	TRBV7-9	TRBJ2-1
CASSYSRQTEAFF	TRBV6-5	TRBJ1-1
CARSPRGTTGLAEGYTF	TRBV7-5	TRBJ1-2
CASSRAGNYYEQYF	TRBV7-9	TRBJ2-7
CASSPVQGDTGELFF	TRBV18	TRBJ2-2
CACSTGATPQETQYF	TRBV30	TRBJ2-5
CASTSGASGTYEQYF	TRBV6-5	TRBJ2-7
CASRSGQGSHEQYF	TRBV28	TRBJ2-7
CATRPPGTGGVF	TRBV6-6	TRBJ2-1
CASSTTASGSGHEQFF	TRBV4-1	TRBJ2-1
CASSYPQGAGNQPQHF	TRBV28	TRBJ1-5
CASSSGTTDGNEQFF	TRBV5-1	TRBJ2-1
CASRRGEANYGYTF	TRBV6-5	TRBJ1-2
CASSSVGEPQHF	TRBV5-4	TRBJ1-5
CASRGGPAGETQYF	TRBV7-2	TRBJ2-5
CASSQPYTSDNEQFF	TRBV4-1	TRBJ2-1
CASRRVRAGDEKLFF	TRBV2	TRBJ1-4